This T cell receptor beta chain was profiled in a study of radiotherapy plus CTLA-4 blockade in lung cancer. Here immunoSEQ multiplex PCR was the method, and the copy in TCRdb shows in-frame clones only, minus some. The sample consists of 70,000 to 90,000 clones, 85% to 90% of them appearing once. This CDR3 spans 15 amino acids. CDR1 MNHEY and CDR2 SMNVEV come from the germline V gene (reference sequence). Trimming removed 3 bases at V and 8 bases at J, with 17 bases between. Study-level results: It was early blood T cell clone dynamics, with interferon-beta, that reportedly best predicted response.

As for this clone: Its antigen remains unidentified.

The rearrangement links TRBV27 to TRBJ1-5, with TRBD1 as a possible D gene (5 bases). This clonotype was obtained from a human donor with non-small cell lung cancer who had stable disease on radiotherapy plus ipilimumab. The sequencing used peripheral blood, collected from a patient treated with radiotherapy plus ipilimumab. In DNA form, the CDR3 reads TGTGCCAGCAGTTTGCGCCAGGGCTACGCGGAGCCCCAGCATTTT. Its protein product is CASSLRQGYAEPQHF.